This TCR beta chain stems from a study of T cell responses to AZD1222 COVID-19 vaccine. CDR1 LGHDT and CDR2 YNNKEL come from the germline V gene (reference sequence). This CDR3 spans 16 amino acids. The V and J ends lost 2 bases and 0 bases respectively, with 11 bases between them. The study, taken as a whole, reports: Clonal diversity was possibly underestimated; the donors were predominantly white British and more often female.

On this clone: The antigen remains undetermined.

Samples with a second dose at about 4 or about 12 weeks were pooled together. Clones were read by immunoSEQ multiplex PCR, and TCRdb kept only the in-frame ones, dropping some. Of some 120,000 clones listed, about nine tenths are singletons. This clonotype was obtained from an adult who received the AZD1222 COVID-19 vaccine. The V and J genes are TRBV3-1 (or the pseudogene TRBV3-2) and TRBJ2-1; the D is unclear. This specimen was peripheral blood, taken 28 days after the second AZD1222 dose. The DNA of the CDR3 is TGTGCCAGCAGCCAACCCCGATTGAGCTCCTACAATGAGCAGTTCTTC. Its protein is CASSQPRLSSYNEQFF.